This TCR beta chain emerged from a study of blood T cell repertoires in COVID-19. Study background: In each case, the material was cDNA or gDNA derived from T cells, B-cell-depleted T cells, or PBMCs.

Measured with immunoSEQ multiplex PCR; TCRdb has only the in-frame clones, and not every one. The repertoire holds hundreds of thousands of clones, roughly 80% seen once, with about 8.1% in the top ten. V lost 1 base and J lost 6, with 9 bases in between. CDR3 length equals 13 residues. CDR1 and CDR2 (germline): GTSNPN, SVGIG (reference sequence). The specimen sequenced was peripheral blood. The TCR comes from an elderly man with acute or convalescent COVID-19. The rearrangement joins TRBV30 to TRBJ1-4; D is unresolved. The CDR3 loop is CAWSAWAYEKLFF. In DNA form, the CDR3 reads TGTGCCTGGAGTGCATGGGCCTATGAAAAACTGTTTTTT. The whole variable domain, filled in from reference TRBV30 and TRBJ1-4, reads SQTIHQWPATLVQPVGSPLSLECTVEGTSNPNLYWYRQAAGRGLQLLFYSVGIGQISSEVPQNLSASRPQDRQFILSSKKLLLSDSGFYLCAWSAWAYEKLFFGSGTQLSVL.